These T cell receptor beta chains were read from a single sample in a study of T-cell reconstitution after alpha-beta-depleted transplantation in children. TCRdb called the PCR reads again in MiXCR, with one record for every CDR3 protein. The data show about 980,000 distinct CDR3 sequences, about 29% seen once. Material: PBMCs, mostly from graft donor cells, obtained 360 days after TCRalphabeta/CD19-depleted stem cell transplant. The receptor source for this set is a boy under two years old who had a stem cell transplant for SCID, so the T cells may come from the graft donor. Each CDR3 is given with its conserved first and last residue. D genes are given only for firm matches. Only part of the rows carry a size: once, few, many, or a class if the clone is expanded.

>TRBJ2-3|.|TRBV6-2/TRBV6-3|.
TGTGCCAGCAGCCAAAACTGGGATACGCAGTATTTT
CASSQNWDTQYF
>TRBJ1-1|TRBD1|TRBV6-5|.
TGTGCCAGCAGTTATGCCGGGACAGGGGTAGGAGACACTGAAGCTTTCTTT
CASSYAGTGVGDTEAFF
>TRBJ2-2|.|TRBV7-2|few
TGTGCCAGCAGCTTCGCCTCCCGACCCGGGGAGCTGTTTTTT
CASSFASRPGELFF
>TRBJ2-1|TRBD2|TRBV11-3|.
TGTGCCAGCAGCTTAGTATGCCCACTAGCGGGGGGGCACAATGAGCAGTTCTTC
CASSLVCPLAGGHNEQFF
>TRBJ1-1|.|TRBV12-3/TRBV12-4|.
TGTGCCAGCAGTTTCGGCGGGTTAAGCACTGAAGCTTTCTTT
CASSFGGLSTEAFF
>TRBJ2-3|TRBD2|TRBV18|.
TGTGCCAGCTCGGCAGGATTCCCGGGACTAGCGGTAATAGATACGCAGTATTTT
CASSAGFPGLAVIDTQYF
>TRBJ1-3|.|TRBV18|.
TGTGCCAGCTCACCAAGGACCGCCGGGGTTCGCTCTGGAAACACCATATATTTT
CASSPRTAGVRSGNTIYF
>TRBJ1-2|TRBD1|TRBV12-3/TRBV12-4|few
TGTGCCAGCACCTTGGGACGGGTGGGACAGGGAGGAAGCTACACCTTC
CASTLGRVGQGGSYTF
>TRBJ1-2|TRBD1|TRBV24-1|.
TGTGCCCCCGTTGAGGGGGCTGCCGGCTATGGCTACACCTTC
CAPVEGAAGYGYTF
>TRBJ1-2|.|TRBV5-1|.
TGCGCCAGCAGCTTGGGGGAGGCCGATGGCTACACCTTC
CASSLGEADGYTF
>TRBJ2-7|.|TRBV12-3/TRBV12-4|.
TGTGCCAGCAGTTTTGGGGTACCTCGAGGGGTATACGAGCAGTACTTC
CASSFGVPRGVYEQYF
>TRBJ2-4|TRBD1|TRBV5-1|.
TGCGCCAGCAGCCCCCCAGGGGGATACATTCAGTACTTC
CASSPPGGYIQYF
>TRBJ1-5|TRBD1|TRBV4-1|.
TGCGCCAGCAGCCAAGACCGACAGGGCACGAATCAGCCCCAGCATTTT
CASSQDRQGTNQPQHF
>TRBJ1-1|.|TRBV29-1|few
TGCAGCGTTAATCCCCTGTTGGGCACTGAAGCTTTCTTT
CSVNPLLGTEAFF
>TRBJ2-3|TRBD2|TRBV24-1|few
TGTGCCACCAGTGACGTACTAGCGGGGGCCACAGATACGCAGTATTTT
CATSDVLAGATDTQYF
>TRBJ2-2|TRBD2|TRBV11-1|.
TGTGCCAGCAGCCTCCTTAAGACTAGCGGAAAAGACACCGGGGAGCTGTTTTTT
CASSLLKTSGKDTGELFF
>TRBJ2-1|TRBD1|TRBV4-1|few
TGCGCCAGCAGCTGGTCCGGGACAGGGGTCTACAATGAGCAGTTCTTC
CASSWSGTGVYNEQFF
>TRBJ2-3|TRBD2|TRBV28|many
TGTGCCAGCAGCTCGACTAGCGGGGGCACAGATACGCAGTATTTT
CASSSTSGGTDTQYF
>TRBJ1-1|TRBD1|TRBV3-1|few
TGTGCCAGCAGCCAATCACGACCGGGACAGCAAAAGTCCATGAACACTGAAGCTTTCTTT
CASSQSRPGQQKSMNTEAFF
>TRBJ1-6|.|TRBV9|.
TGTGCCAGCAGCGGCGGGGAGAGAGGGATTAGCTCCTATAATTCACCCCTCCACTTT
CASSGGERGISSYNSPLHF
>TRBJ1-1|.|TRBV29-1|.
TGCAGCGCTCACCCCGGCCCGAGTAAACCTGAAGCTTTCTTT
CSAHPGPSKPEAFF
>TRBJ2-2|.|TRBV2|.
TGTGCCAGCAGTGAACGGCTATCAAACACCGGGGAGCTGTTTTTT
CASSERLSNTGELFF
>TRBJ2-3|TRBD1|TRBV7-6|.
TGTGCCAGCAGCTTAGTTGTGGGCAGGGGGCCCACTCATCCTAGCACAGATACGCAGTATTTT
CASSLVVGRGPTHPSTDTQYF